This TCR beta chain was sequenced during a study of blood T cell repertoires in COVID-19. Whole-study context: The cDNA or gDNA used as material had been derived from T cells, B-cell-depleted T cells, or PBMCs.

There are 15 residues in the CDR3. Germline V CDR1 and CDR2: MGHRA, YSYEKL. V shed 1 base and J 8 bases; nucleotides not matched to a gene: 6. Source study methods: Reference gene primer amplification gave estimated nucleated cell counts. The protocol was immunoSEQ multiplex PCR, while the TCRdb copy is restricted to in-frame clones and leaves out a portion. Clone size and the V and J calls come from that table; the DNA yielded D and trimming. The data show approximately 190,000 clones, 90% seen once. The sequence derives from a man in his forties or fifties with acute or convalescent COVID-19. The chain recombines TRBV4-1 with TRBJ1-2, with TRBD1 identical over 11 bases. Specimen: peripheral blood. The CDR3 reads CASSQAKDRGLGYTF. As DNA, the CDR3 is TGCGCCAGCAGCCAAGCTAAGGACAGGGGGCTAGGCTACACCTTC.